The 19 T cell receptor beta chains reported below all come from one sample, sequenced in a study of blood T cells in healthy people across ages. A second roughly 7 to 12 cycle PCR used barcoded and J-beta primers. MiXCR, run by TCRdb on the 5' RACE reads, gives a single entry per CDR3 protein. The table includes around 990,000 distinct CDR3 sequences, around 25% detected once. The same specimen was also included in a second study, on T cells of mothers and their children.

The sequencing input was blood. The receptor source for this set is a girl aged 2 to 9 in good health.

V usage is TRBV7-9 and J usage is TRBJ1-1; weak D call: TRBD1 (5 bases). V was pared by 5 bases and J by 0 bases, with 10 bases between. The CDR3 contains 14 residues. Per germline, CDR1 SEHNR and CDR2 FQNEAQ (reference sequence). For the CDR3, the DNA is TGTGCCAGCAGCATAGACAGTTTGAACACTGAAGCTTTCTTT. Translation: CASSIDSLNTEAFF.

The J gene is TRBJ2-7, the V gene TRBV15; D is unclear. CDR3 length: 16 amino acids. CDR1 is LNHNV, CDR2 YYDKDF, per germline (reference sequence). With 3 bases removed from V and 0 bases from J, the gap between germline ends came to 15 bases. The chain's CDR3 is CATSSAGSKSSYEQYF. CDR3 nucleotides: TGTGCCACCAGCAGTGCCGGGTCGAAAAGCTCCTACGAGCAGTACTTC.

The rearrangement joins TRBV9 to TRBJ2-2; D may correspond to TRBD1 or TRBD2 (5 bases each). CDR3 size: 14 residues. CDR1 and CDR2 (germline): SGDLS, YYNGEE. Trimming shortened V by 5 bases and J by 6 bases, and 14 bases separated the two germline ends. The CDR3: CASSEGRLPGELFF. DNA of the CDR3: TGTGCCAGCAGTGAGGGACGACTCCCCGGGGAGCTGTTTTTT.

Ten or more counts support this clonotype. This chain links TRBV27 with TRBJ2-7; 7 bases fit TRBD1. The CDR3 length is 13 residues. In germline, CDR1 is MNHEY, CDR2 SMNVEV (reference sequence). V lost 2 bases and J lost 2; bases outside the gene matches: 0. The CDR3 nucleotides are TGTGCCAGCAGTTTAACAGGGGCCTACGAGCAGTACTTC. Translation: CASSLTGAYEQYF.

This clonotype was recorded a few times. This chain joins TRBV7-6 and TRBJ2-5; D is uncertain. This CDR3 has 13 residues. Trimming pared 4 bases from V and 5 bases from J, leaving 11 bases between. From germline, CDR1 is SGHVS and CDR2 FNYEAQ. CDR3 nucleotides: TGTGCCAGCAGCTGGGCTCGACGGGAGACCCAGTACTTC. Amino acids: CASSWARRETQYF.

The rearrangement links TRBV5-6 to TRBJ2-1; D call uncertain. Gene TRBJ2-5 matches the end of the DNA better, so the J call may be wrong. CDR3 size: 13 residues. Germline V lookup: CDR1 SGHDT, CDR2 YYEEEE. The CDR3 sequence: CASSFLIGETQYF. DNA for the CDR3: TGTGCCAGCAGCTTTTTGATTGGGGAGACCCAGTACTTC.

CDR3 region: CASNDGGISPLHF. The DNA of the CDR3 is TGTGCCAGCAACGACGGGGGGATTTCACCCCTCCACTTT. J is TRBJ1-6 and V is TRBV7-9, with D perhaps matching TRBD1 (5 bases). V was shortened by 7 bases and J by 9 bases, with 13 bases between the two germline ends. Per the germline V gene, CDR1 is SEHNR and CDR2 is FQNEAQ (reference sequence). The CDR3 contains 13 residues. Looking up the rest from reference TRBV7-9 and TRBJ1-6 gives the full variable domain: DTGVSQNPRHKITKRGQNVTFRCDPISEHNRLYWYRQTLGQGPEFLTYFQNEAQLEKSRLLSDRFSAERPKGSFSTLEIQRTEQGDSAMYLCASNDGGISPLHFGNGTRLTVT.

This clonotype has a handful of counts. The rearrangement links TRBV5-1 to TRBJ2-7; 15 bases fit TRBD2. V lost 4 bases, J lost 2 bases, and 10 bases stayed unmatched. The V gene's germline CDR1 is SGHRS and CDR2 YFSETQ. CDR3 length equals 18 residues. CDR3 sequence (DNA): TGCGCCAGCAGCCAACCCCCGGGACTAGCGGGGGGCCCCTACGAGCAGTACTTC. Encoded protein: CASSQPPGLAGGPYEQYF. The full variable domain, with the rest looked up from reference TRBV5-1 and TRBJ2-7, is KAGVTQTPRYLIKTRGQQVTLSCSPISGHRSVSWYQQTPGQGLQFLFEYFSETQRNKGNFPGRFSGRQFSNSRSEMNVSTLELGDSALYLCASSQPPGLAGGPYEQYFGPGTRLTVT.

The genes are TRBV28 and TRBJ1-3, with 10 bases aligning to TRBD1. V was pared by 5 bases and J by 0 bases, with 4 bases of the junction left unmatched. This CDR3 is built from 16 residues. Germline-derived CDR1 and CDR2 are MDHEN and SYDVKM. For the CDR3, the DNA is TGTGCCAGCAGTCCTAGGACAGGGGGCTCTGGAAACACCATATATTTT. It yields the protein CASSPRTGGSGNTIYF.

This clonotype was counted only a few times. The CDR3 coding sequence is TGTGCCAGCAGTCCGACACCTAGCGGGAGCACAGATACGCAGTATTTT. Amino acids: CASSPTPSGSTDTQYF. The chain joins TRBV12-3 or TRBV12-4 to TRBJ2-3; 8 bases match TRBD2. This CDR3 has 16 residues. V lost 5 bases to trimming and J lost 0 bases; unmatched junction nucleotides: 7.

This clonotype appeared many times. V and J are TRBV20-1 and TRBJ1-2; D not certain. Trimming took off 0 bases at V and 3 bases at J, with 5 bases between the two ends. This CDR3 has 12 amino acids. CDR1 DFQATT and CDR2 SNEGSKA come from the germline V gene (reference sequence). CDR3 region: CSARDGDYGYTF. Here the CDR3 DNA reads TGCAGTGCTAGAGATGGGGACTATGGCTACACCTTC.

The CDR3 nucleotides are TGTGCCAGCAGTTTTCTCCCGACGGGTGGCTACACCTTC. Protein sequence: CASSFLPTGGYTF. This chain uses TRBV12-3 or TRBV12-4 with TRBJ1-2; D gene unclear. V was shortened by 3 bases and J by 7 bases, with 12 bases between the two germline ends. The CDR3 consists of 13 residues.

The CDR3 DNA reads TGTGCCAGCCGTGGAAAACCAACGAACACCGGGGAGCTGTTTTTT. Translated: CASRGKPTNTGELFF. The chain links TRBV28 to TRBJ2-2, with D hard to call. Trimming took 8 bases from V and 0 from J, leaving 13 bases between them. Germline values: CDR1 MDHEN, CDR2 SYDVKM. This CDR3 comprises 15 residues.

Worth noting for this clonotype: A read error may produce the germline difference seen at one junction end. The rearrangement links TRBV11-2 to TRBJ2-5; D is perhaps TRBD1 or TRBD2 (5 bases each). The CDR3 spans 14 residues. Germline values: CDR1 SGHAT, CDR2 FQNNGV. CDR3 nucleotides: TGTGCCAGCAGCCCGGGACGGAGCCAAGAGACCCAGAACTTC. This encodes CASSPGRSQETQNF.

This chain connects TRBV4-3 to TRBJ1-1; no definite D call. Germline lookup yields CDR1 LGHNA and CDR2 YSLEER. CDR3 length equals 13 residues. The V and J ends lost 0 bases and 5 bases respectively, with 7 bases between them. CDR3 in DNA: TGCGCCAGCAGCCAAGATATGGGAACTGAAGCTTTCTTT. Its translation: CASSQDMGTEAFF.

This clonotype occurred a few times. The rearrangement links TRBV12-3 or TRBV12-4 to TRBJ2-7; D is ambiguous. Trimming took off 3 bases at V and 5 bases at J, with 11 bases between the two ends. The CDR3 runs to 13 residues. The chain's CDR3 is CASSFGTPDEQYF. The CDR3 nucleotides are TGTGCCAGCAGTTTCGGAACACCAGACGAGCAGTACTTC.

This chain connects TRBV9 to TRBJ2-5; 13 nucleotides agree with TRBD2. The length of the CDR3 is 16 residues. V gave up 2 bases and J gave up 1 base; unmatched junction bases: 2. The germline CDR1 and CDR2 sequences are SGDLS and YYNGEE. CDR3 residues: CASSVGLAGAQETQYF. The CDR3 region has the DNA TGTGCCAGCAGCGTCGGACTAGCGGGGGCCCAAGAGACCCAGTACTTC.

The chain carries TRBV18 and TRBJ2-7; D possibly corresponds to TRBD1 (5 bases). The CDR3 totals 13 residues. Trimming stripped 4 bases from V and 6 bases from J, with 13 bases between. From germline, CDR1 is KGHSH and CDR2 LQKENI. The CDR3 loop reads CASSQTPQAEQYF. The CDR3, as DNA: TGTGCCAGCTCACAAACGCCACAGGCCGAGCAGTACTTC.

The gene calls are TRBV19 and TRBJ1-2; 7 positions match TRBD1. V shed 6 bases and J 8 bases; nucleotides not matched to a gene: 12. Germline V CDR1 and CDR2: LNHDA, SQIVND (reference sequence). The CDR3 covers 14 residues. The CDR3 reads CASREQGSRSGYTF. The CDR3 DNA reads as TGTGCCAGTAGGGAACAGGGGAGCAGGAGCGGCTACACCTTC.